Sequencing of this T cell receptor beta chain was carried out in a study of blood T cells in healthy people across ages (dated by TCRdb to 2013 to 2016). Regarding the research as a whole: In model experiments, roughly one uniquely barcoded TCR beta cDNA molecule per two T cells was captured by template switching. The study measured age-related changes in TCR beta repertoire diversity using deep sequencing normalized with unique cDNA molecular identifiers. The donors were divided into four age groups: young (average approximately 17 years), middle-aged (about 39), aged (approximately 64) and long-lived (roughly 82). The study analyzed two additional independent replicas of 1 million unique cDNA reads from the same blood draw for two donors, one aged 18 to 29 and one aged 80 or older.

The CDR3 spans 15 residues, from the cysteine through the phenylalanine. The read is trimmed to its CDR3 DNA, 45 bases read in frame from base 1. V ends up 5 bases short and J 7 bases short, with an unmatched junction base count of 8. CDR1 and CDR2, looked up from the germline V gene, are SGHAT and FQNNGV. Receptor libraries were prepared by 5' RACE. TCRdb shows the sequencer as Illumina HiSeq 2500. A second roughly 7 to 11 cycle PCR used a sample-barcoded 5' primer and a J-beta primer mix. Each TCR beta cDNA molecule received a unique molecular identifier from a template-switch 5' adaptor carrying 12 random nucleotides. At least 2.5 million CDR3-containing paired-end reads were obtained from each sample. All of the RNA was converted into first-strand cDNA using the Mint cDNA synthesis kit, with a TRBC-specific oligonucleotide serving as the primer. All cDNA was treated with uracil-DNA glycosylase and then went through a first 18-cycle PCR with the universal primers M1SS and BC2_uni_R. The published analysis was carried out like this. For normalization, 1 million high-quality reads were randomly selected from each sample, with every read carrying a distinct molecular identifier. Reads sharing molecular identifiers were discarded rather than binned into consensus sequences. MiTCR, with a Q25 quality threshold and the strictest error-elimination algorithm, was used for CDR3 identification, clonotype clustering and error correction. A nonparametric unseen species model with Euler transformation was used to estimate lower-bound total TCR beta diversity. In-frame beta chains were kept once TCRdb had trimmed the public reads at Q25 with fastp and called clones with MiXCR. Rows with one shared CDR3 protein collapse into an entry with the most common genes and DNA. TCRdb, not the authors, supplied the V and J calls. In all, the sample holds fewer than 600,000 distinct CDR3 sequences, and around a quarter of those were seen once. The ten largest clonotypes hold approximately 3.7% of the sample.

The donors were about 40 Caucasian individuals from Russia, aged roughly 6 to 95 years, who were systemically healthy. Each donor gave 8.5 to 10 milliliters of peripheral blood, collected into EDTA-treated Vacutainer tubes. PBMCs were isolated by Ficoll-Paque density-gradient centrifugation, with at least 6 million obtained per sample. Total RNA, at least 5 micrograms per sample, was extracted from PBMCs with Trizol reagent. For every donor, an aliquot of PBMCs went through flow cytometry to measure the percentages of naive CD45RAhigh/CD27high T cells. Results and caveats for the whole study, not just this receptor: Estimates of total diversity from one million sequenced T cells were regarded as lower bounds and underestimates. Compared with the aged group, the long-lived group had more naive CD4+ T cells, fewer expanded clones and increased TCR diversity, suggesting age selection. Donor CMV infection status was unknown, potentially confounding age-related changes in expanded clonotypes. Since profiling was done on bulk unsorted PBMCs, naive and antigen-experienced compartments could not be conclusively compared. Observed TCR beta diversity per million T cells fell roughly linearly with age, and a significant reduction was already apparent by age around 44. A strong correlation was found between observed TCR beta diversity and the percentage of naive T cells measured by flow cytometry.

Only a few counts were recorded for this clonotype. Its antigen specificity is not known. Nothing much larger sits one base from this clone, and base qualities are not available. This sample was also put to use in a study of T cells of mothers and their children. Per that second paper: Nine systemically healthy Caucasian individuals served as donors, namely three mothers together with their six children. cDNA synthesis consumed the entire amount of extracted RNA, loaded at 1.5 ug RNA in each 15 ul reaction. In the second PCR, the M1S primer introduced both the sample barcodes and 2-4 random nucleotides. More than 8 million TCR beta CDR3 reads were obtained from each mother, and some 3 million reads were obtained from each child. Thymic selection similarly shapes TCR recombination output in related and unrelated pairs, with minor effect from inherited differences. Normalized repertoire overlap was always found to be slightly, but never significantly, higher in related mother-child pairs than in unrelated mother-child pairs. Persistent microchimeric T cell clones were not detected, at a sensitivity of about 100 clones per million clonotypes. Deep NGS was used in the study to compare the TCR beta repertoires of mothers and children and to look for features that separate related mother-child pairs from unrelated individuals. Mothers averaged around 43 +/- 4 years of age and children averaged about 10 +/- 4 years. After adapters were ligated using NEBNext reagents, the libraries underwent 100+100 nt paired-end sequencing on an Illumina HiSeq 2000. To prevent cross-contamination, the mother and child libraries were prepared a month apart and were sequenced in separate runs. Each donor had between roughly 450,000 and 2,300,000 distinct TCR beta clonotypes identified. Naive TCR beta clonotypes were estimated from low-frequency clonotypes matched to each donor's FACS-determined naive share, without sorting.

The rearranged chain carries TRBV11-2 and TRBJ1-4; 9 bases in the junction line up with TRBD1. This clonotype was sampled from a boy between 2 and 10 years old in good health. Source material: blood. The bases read TGTGCCAGCAGCCCGACAGGGGGGGCGTTTGAAAAACTGTTTTTT. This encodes CASSPTGGAFEKLFF.